Described below is a single T cell receptor beta chain sequence and its context. This sample is drawn from a study of cytotoxic CD8 clonotypes in ibrutinib-treated CLL. Across the whole study: Patients: more than nine relapsed/refractory, about 14 treatment-naive, fewer than 18 IGHV unmutated. Patients gave response samples after a median approximately eleven months of treatment, range 6 to 36.

The germline V and J ends were trimmed by 1 base and 12 bases, with 13 bases remaining between them. Germline CDR1 is SGHVS and CDR2 is FQNEAQ. The CDR3 extends over 12 amino acids. This table comes from immunoSEQ multiplex PCR, and its TCRdb copy is limited to in-frame clones, with some not included. The data contain around 150,000 clones, around 84% of them singletons. Source: PBMCs, taken after 36 months of ibrutinib treatment. The clonotype was recovered from a human donor with chronic lymphocytic leukemia. The chain joins TRBV7-8 to TRBJ2-7; weak D call: TRBD2 (5 bases). As DNA, the CDR3 is TGTGCCAGCAGCTTAGTAGCCGGGAAGCCGTACTTC. Residues: CASSLVAGKPYF.